Each of the 11 T cell receptor beta chains below was sequenced from the same sample in a study of T cells in Graves' hyperthyroidism and ophthalmopathy. From RNA transcripts, TCR beta CDR3 regions were amplified. HTBI primers drove first-round RT-PCR of the TCR CDR3. Each CDR3 protein gets one entry after TCRdb re-called the multiplex PCR reads with MiXCR. The repertoire consists of 550,000 to 800,000 distinct CDR3 sequences, with 15% to 20% occurring once and the leading ten covering around a sixth. Material for sequencing was blood. The receptors originated from a man in his fifties or sixties with Graves' hyperthyroidism.

The J gene is TRBJ2-7, the V gene TRBV5-8; D assignment may be TRBD1 or TRBD2 (5 bases each). CDR3 length: 16 residues. V was shortened by 4 bases and J by 0 bases, with 17 bases between the two germline ends. Per the germline V gene, CDR1 is SGHTS and CDR2 is YDEGEE. The chain's CDR3 is CASSPTGPMSSYEQYF. DNA of the CDR3: TGTGCCAGCAGCCCTACGGGGCCGATGAGCTCCTACGAGCAGTACTTC.

There are many counts of this clonotype. The rearrangement joins TRBV12-5 to TRBJ1-1; 10 nucleotides line up with TRBD1. J was trimmed by 8 bases and V by 6 bases; bases with no gene match: 9. The CDR3 totals 14 residues. CDR1 is LGHNT and CDR2 is FRNRAP in the germline V gene. The CDR3 region has the DNA TGTGCTAGTGGCTCCGGGACAGGGGACTGGGAAGCTTTCTTT. Amino acids: CASGSGTGDWEAFF. Full variable domain (remainder filled in from reference TRBV12-5 and TRBJ1-1): DARVTQTPRHKVTEMGQEVTMRCQPILGHNTVFWYRQTMMQGLELLAYFRNRAPLDDSGMPKDRFSAEMPDATLATLKIQPSEPRDSAVYFCASGSGTGDWEAFFGQGTRLTVV.

This clonotype appeared a few times. An end of the junction differs from the germline gene, which may be a read error. The CDR3 is CASGESAGITDTQYF. The CDR3 DNA follows: TGTGCCAGCGGTGAATCGGCAGGGATCACAGATACGCAGTATTTT. This sequence joins TRBV25-1 and TRBJ2-3; possible D gene TRBD1, 5 bases. Germline-derived CDR1 and CDR2 are MGHDK and SYGVNS. The CDR3 is 15 residues long. Filled out from reference TRBV25-1 and TRBJ2-3, the complete variable domain reads EADIYQTPRYLVIGTGKKITLECSQTMGHDKMYWYQQDPGMELHLIHYSYGVNSTEKGDLSSESTVSRIRTEHFPLTLESARPSHTSQYLCASGESAGITDTQYFGPGTRLTVL.

A word on this clonotype: Given a much more abundant clone one base away, this may be a read error. CDR3 DNA sequence: TGTACCAGCAGTGAAACTTCCGCCATCAATTACAATGAGCAGTTCTTC. Translated: CTSSETSAINYNEQFF. The chain is built from TRBV25-1 and TRBJ2-1, with D unresolved. The CDR3 loop spans 16 amino acids. The V gene's germline CDR1 is MGHDK and CDR2 SYGVNS.

At least ten counts were recorded for this clonotype. The genes are TRBV27 and TRBJ2-1; 7 nucleotides line up with TRBD2. The CDR3 extends over 15 amino acids. The V gene end was trimmed by 5 bases and the J gene end by 4 bases; junction bases not matched to a gene: 8. In germline, CDR1 is MNHEY, CDR2 SMNVEV (reference sequence). DNA of the CDR3: TGTGCCAGCAGTGTTTATCCTAGCGGATACAATGAGCAGTTCTTC. Amino acid sequence: CASSVYPSGYNEQFF.

CDR3 sequence (DNA): TGTGCCAGCACCGTGACAGGGATTGGCACTGAAGCTTTCTTT. Its protein is CASTVTGIGTEAFF. This chain links TRBV6-1 with TRBJ1-1; 7 nucleotides match TRBD1. Trimming took 7 bases from V and 4 from J; bases not matched to a gene: 9. Germline lookup yields CDR1 MNHNS and CDR2 SASEGT. This CDR3 contains 14 residues.

This chain connects TRBV27 to TRBJ2-7; TRBD2 matches at 7 bases. This CDR3 has 16 amino acids. With V trimmed by 4 bases and J by 2 bases, 11 bases remained unmatched. Germline V lookup: CDR1 MNHEY, CDR2 SMNVEV (reference sequence). The CDR3 spells CASSSLAATRPYEQYF. DNA of the CDR3: TGTGCCAGCAGTTCCCTAGCGGCCACGAGACCCTACGAGCAGTACTTC.

This clonotype was seen ten or more times. The rearrangement joins TRBV28 to TRBJ2-7; unclear D gene. Germline V gene data show CDR1 as MDHEN and CDR2 as SYDVKM. The length of the CDR3 is 16 residues. Trimming took 8 bases from V and 0 from J, leaving 20 bases between them. The CDR3 protein is CASLRGFAPSSYEQYF. The DNA of the CDR3 is TGTGCCAGCCTAAGAGGATTCGCCCCGAGCTCCTACGAGCAGTACTTC.

The CDR3 DNA sequence: TGTGCCAGCAGTTACTCGAACCTGAGGGCAGGGGTTAACACCGGGGAGCTGTTTTTT. Protein: CASSYSNLRAGVNTGELFF. The gene calls are TRBV6-5 and TRBJ2-2, with a tentative D call TRBD1 (6 bases). Trimming stripped 0 bases from V and 2 bases from J, with 19 bases between. The CDR3 loop spans 19 amino acids. The germline V gene encodes CDR1 MNHEY and CDR2 SVGAGI.

A few counts support this clonotype. CDR3 coding DNA: TGTGCCAGCAGTTTAGGGACAGGGAGGAACTATGGCTACACCTTC. Its protein product is CASSLGTGRNYGYTF. The chain joins TRBV12-3 or TRBV12-4 to TRBJ1-2; 8 nucleotides match TRBD1. This CDR3 is 15 amino acids long. J was trimmed by 2 bases and V by 1 base; bases with no gene match: 3.

The table lists this clonotype with many counts. J is TRBJ2-7 and V is TRBV2, with D uncertain. The germline V gene encodes CDR1 SNHLY and CDR2 FYNNEI. The CDR3 has 13 amino acids. The germline V and J ends were trimmed by 3 bases and 0 bases, with 6 bases remaining between them. Here the CDR3 reads CASSDTSSYEQYF. In nucleotides, the CDR3 is TGTGCCAGCAGTGATACAAGCTCCTACGAGCAGTACTTC.